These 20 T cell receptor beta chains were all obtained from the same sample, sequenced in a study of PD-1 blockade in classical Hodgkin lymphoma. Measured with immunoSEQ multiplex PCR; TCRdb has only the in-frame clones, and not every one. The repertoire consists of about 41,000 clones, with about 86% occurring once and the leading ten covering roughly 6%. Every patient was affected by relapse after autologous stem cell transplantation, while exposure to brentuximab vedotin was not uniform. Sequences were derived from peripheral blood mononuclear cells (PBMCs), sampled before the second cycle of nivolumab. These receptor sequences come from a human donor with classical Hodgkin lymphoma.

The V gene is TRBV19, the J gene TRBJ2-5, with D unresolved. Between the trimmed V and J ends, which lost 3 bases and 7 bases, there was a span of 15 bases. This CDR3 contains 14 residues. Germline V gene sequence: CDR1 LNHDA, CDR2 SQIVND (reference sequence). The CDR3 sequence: CASSMGRNPRTQYF. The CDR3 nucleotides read TGTGCCAGTAGTATGGGTCGGAACCCGAGGACCCAGTACTTC.

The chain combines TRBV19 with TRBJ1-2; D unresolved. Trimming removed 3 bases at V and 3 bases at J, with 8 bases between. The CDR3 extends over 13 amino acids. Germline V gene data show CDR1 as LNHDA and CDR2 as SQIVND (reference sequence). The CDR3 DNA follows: TGTGCCAGTAGTATTGTGGTTGACTATGGCTACACCTTC. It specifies CASSIVVDYGYTF. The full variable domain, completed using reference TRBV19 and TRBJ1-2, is DGGITQSPKYLFRKEGQNVTLSCEQNLNHDAMYWYRQDPGQGLRLIYYSQIVNDFQKGDIAEGYSVSREKKESFPLTVTSAQKNPTAFYLCASSIVVDYGYTFGSGTRLTVV.

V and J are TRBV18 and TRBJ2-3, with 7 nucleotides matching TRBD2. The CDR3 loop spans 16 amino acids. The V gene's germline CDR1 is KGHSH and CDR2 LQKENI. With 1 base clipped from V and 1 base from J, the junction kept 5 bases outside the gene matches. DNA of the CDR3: TGTGCCAGCTCACCACTTAGGGAGGGCGGCACAGATACGCAGTATTTT. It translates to CASSPLREGGTDTQYF.

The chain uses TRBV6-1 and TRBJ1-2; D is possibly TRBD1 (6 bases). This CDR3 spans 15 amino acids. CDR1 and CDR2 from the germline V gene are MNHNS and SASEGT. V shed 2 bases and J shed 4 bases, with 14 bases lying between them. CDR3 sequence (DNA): TGTGCCAGCAGTGAACGGAGGGGGGGGCCCTATGGCTACACCTTC. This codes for CASSERRGGPYGYTF.

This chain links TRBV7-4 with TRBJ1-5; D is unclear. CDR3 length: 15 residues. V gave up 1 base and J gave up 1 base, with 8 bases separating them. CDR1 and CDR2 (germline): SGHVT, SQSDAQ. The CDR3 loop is CASSLGRTSNQPQHF. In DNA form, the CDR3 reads TGTGCCAGCAGCTTAGGCAGGACGAGCAATCAGCCCCAGCATTTT.

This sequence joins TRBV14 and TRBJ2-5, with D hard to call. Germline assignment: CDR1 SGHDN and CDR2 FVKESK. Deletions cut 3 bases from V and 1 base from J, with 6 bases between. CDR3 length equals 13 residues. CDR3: CASSHSRQETQYF. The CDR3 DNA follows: TGTGCCAGCAGCCACTCACGCCAAGAGACCCAGTACTTC.

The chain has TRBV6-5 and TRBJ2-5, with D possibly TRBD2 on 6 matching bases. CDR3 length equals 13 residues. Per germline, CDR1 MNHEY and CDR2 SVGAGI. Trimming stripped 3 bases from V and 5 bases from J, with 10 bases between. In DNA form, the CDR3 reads TGTGCCAGCAGTTATCGGGACTTCGAGACCCAGTACTTC. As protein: CASSYRDFETQYF.

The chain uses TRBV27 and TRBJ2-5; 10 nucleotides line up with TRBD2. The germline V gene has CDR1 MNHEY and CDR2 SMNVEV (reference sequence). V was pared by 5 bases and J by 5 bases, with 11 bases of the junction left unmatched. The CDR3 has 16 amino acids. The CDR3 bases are TGTGCCAGCAGTCTCGCTAGCGGGAGTGCCCGGGAGACCCAGTACTTC. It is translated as CASSLASGSARETQYF.

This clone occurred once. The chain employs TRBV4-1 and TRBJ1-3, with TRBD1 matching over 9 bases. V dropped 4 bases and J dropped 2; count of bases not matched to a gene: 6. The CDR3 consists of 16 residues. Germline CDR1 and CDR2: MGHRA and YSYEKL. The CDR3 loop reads CASSRTGGIAGNTIYF. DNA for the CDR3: TGCGCCAGCAGCCGTACAGGGGGCATAGCTGGAAACACCATATATTTT.

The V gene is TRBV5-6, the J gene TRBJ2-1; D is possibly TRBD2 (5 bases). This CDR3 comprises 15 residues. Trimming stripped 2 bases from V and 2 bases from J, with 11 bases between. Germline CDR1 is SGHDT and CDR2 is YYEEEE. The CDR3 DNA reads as TGTGCCAGCAGCTTTGGGGAGAGGGCCTACAATGAGCAGTTCTTC. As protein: CASSFGERAYNEQFF.

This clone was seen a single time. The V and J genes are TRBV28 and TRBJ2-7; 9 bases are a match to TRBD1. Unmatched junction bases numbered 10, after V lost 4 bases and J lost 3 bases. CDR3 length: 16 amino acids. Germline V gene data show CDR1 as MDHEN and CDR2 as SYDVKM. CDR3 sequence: CASSSSGTGKFYEQYF. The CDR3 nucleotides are TGTGCCAGCAGTTCCTCCGGGACAGGGAAATTCTACGAGCAGTACTTC.

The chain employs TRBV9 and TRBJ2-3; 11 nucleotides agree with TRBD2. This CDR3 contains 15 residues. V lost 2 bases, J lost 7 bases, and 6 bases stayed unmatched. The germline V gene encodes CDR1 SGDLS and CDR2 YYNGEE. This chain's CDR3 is CASSVPTSGDHTQYF. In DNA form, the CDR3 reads TGTGCCAGCAGCGTCCCGACTAGCGGGGACCATACGCAGTATTTT.

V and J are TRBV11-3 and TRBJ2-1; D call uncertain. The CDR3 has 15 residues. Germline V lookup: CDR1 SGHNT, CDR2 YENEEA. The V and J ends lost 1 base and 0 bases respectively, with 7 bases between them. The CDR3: CASSLGGVSYNEQFF. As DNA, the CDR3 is TGTGCCAGCAGCTTAGGTGGGGTCTCCTACAATGAGCAGTTCTTC.

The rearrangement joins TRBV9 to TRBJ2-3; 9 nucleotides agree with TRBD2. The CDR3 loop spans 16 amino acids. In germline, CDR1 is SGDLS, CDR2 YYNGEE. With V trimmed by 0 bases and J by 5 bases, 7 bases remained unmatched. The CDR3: CASSVEAGGPGDTQYF. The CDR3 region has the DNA TGTGCCAGCAGCGTAGAGGCGGGGGGGCCAGGAGATACGCAGTATTTT.

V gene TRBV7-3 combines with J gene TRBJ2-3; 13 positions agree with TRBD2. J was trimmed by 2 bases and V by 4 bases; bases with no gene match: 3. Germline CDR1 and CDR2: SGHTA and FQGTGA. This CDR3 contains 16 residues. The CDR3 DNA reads TGTGCCAGCAGCTCGGGACTAGCGGGAACCACAGATACGCAGTATTTT. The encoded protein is CASSSGLAGTTDTQYF.

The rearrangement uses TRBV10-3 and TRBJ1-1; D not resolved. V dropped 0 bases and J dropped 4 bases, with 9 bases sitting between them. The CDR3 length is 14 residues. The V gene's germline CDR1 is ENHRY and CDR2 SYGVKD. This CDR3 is CAISESEGSTEAFF. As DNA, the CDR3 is TGTGCCATCAGTGAGTCGGAGGGAAGCACTGAAGCTTTCTTT.

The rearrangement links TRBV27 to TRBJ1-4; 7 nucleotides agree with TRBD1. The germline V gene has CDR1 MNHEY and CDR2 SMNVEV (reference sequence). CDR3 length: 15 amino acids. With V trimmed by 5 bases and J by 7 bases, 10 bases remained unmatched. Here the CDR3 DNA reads TGTGCCAGCAGTACCCTCGACAGGGTGCGTGAAAAACTGTTTTTT. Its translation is CASSTLDRVREKLFF.

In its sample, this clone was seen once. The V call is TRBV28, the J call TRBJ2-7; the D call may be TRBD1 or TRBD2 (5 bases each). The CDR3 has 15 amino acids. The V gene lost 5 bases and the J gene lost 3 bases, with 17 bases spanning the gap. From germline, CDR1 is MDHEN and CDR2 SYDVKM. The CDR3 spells CASSLMGDVLYEQYF. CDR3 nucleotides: TGTGCCAGCAGTCTCATGGGGGACGTCCTCTACGAGCAGTACTTC.

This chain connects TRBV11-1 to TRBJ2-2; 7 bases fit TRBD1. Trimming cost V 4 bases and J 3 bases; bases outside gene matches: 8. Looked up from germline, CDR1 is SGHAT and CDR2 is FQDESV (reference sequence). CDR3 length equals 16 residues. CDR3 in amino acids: CASSSHVTGYTGELFF. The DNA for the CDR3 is TGTGCCAGCAGCTCCCATGTGACAGGGTACACCGGGGAGCTGTTTTTT.

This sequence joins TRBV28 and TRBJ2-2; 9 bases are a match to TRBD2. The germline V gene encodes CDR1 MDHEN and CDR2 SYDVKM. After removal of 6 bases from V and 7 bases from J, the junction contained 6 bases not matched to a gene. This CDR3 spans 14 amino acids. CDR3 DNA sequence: TGTGCCAGCAGAAGCGGGAGGTTCAGCGGGGAGCTGTTTTTT. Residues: CASRSGRFSGELFF. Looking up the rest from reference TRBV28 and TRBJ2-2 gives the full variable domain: DVKVTQSSRYLVKRTGEKVFLECVQDMDHENMFWYRQDPGLGLRLIYFSYDVKMKEKGDIPEGYSVSREKKERFSLILESASTNQTSMYLCASRSGRFSGELFFGEGSRLTVL.